This T cell receptor (beta chain) was retrieved from a study of chemoradiotherapy in HPV16-positive cancers. The length of the CDR3 is 15 residues. Looked up from germline, CDR1 is MGHRA and CDR2 is YSYEKL. With V trimmed by 4 bases and J by 7 bases, 9 bases remained unmatched. In the case of this clone: What it recognizes is unknown.

The repertoire was sequenced with immunoSEQ multiplex PCR; TCRdb's copy has only in-frame clones and lacks some. The sample yields under 8,000 clones, roughly two thirds seen once. Study results and caveats: HPV-specific T cells were functionally defined from only a couple of HPV16-positive patients. During treatment, candidate HPV-specific clones and E7-related motifs expanded in tumor. Better recurrence-free survival went with HPV-responsive T-cell expansion in HPV16-positive patients.

The sequencing here drew on tumor tissue, taken from a patient who underwent chemoradiotherapy. The receptor was derived from a human donor with HPV-associated anogenital cancer. The chain has TRBV4-1 and TRBJ2-1; the match to TRBD2 covers 8 bases. This chain's CDR3 is CASSPQRGRWNEQFF. DNA of the CDR3: TGCGCCAGCAGCCCCCAGCGGGGGAGGTGGAATGAGCAGTTCTTC.